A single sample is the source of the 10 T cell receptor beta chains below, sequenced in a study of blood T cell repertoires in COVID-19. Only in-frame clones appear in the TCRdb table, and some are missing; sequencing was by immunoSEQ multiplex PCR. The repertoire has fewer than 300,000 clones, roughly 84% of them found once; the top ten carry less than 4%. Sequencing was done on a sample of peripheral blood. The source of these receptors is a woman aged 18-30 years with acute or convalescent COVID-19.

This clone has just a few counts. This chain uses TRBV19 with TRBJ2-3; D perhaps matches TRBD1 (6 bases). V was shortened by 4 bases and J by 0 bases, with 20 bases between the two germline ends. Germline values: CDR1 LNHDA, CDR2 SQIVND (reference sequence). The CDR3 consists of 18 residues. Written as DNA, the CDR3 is TGTGCCAGTAGTACAAAAAGCCCCGGACAGACTAGCACAGATACGCAGTATTTT. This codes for CASSTKSPGQTSTDTQYF.

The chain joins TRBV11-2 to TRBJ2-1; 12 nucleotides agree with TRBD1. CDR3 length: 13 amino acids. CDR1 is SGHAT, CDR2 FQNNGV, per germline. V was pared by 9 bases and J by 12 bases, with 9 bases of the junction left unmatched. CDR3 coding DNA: TGTGCCAGTAATACCGGGACAGGGGGCCTGCAGTTCTTC. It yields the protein CASNTGTGGLQFF.

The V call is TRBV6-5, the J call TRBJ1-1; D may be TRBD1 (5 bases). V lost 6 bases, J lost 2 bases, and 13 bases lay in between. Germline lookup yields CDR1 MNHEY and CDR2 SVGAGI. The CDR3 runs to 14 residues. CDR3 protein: CASSLTDTNTEAFF. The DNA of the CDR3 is TGTGCCAGCAGCCTGACAGACACAAACACTGAAGCTTTCTTT.

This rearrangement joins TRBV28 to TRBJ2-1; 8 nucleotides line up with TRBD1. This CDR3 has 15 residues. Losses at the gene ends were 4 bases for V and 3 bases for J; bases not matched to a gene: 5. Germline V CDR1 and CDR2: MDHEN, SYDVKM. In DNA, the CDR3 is TGTGCCAGCAGTTGGGGCAGGGGGCTCTACAATGAGCAGTTCTTC. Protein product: CASSWGRGLYNEQFF.

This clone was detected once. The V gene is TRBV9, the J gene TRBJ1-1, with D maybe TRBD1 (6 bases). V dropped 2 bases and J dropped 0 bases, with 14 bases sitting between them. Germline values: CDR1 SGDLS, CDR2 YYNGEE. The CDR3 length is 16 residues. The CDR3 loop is CASSVGTPPMNTEAFF. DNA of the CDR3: TGTGCCAGCAGCGTTGGGACACCACCCATGAACACTGAAGCTTTCTTT. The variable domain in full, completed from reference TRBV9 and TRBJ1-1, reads DSGVTQTPKHLITATGQRVTLRCSPRSGDLSVYWYQQSLDQGLQFLIQYYNGEERAKGNILERFSAQQFPDLHSELNLSSLELGDSALYFCASSVGTPPMNTEAFFGQGTRLTVV.

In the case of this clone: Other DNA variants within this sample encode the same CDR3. The CDR3 DNA sequence: TGCGCCAGCAGCTTGGGTCCAGGGCGGGGGGAGACCCAGTACTTC. Translated: CASSLGPGRGETQYF. The chain couples TRBV5-1 to TRBJ2-5; 7 positions agree with TRBD2. The CDR3 sequence is 15 residues long. J gave up 5 bases and V 0 bases, and 7 bases lay outside the gene matches. CDR1 is SGHRS, CDR2 YFSETQ, per germline.

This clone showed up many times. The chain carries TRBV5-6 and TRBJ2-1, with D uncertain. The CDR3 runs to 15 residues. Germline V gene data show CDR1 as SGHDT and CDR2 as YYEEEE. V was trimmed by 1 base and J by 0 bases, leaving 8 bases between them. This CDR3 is CASSLSITSYNEQFF. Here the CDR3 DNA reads TGTGCCAGCAGCTTGAGCATTACCTCCTACAATGAGCAGTTCTTC.

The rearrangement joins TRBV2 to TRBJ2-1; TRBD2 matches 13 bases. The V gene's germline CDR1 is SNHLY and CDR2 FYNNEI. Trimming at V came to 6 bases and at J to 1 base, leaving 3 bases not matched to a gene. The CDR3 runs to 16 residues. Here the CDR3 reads CASRGGLAGSYNEQFF. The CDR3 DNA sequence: TGTGCCAGCAGAGGGGGACTAGCGGGATCCTACAATGAGCAGTTCTTC.

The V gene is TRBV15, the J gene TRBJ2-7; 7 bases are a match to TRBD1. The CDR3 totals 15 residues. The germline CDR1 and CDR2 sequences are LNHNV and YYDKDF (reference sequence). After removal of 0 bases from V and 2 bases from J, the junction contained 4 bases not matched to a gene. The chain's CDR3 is CATSRDLDRAYEQYF. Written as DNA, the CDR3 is TGTGCCACCAGCAGAGATCTAGACAGGGCCTACGAGCAGTACTTC.

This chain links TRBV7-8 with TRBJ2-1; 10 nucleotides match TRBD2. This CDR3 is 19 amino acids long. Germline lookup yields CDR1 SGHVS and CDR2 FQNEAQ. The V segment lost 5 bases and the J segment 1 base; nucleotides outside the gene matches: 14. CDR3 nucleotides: TGTGCCAGCAGCGAAGGTCGGCTAGCGGGAGTTCTTTCCTACAATGAGCAGTTCTTC. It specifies CASSEGRLAGVLSYNEQFF.